This TCR beta chain was sequenced for a study of radiotherapy plus CTLA-4 blockade in lung cancer. Trimming shortened V by 0 bases and J by 1 base, and 25 bases separated the two germline ends. This CDR3 is 20 amino acids long. Germline V lookup: CDR1 SGDLS, CDR2 YYNGEE. The table came from immunoSEQ multiplex PCR; TCRdb's copy has only in-frame clones and leaves some out. The sample includes approximately 65,000 clones, roughly 77% of them seen just once. This clonotype was sampled from a human donor with non-small cell lung cancer who had a complete response to radiotherapy plus ipilimumab. The sequencing used peripheral blood, collected from a patient treated with radiotherapy plus ipilimumab. The chain recombines TRBV9 with TRBJ1-2; D gene unclear. CDR3 residues: CASSVASSPLPYTDNYGYTF. The CDR3 DNA follows: TGTGCCAGCAGCGTAGCCTCTAGCCCCCTACCTTACACAGATAACTATGGCTACACCTTC. Based on the CDR3 plus reference TRBV9 and TRBJ1-2, the full variable domain is DSGVTQTPKHLITATGQRVTLRCSPRSGDLSVYWYQQSLDQGLQFLIQYYNGEERAKGNILERFSAQQFPDLHSELNLSSLELGDSALYFCASSVASSPLPYTDNYGYTFGSGTRLTVV.